The clone carrying this T cell receptor delta chain was observed a few times. Its antigen is not identified. The sample belongs to a study of human gamma delta and Vdelta1 T cells. Study results and limitations: Reportedly, Delta One T cells were polyclonal and broadly targeted acute myeloid leukemia.

The CDR3 spans 18 residues. CDR1 and CDR2 (germline): TSWWSYY, QGS. V was clipped by 0 bases and J by 2 bases; unmatched bases: 9. TCRdb re-analyzed the PCR reads via CATT. This sample carries about 6,400 delta-chain clones, around two fifths of them seen once, and the ten largest clones take about 9.4%. The rearrangement links TRDV1 to TRDJ1; TRDD3 aligns across 10 bases. This clonotype was sampled from a human donor in good health. The material sequenced was Vdelta1 gamma-delta T cells from blood grown in culture (DOT cells). CDR3 sequence reads: CALGELGWGILTTDKLIF. CDR3 bases: TGTGCTCTTGGGGAACTAGGATGGGGGATACTAACGACCGATAAACTCATCTTT.